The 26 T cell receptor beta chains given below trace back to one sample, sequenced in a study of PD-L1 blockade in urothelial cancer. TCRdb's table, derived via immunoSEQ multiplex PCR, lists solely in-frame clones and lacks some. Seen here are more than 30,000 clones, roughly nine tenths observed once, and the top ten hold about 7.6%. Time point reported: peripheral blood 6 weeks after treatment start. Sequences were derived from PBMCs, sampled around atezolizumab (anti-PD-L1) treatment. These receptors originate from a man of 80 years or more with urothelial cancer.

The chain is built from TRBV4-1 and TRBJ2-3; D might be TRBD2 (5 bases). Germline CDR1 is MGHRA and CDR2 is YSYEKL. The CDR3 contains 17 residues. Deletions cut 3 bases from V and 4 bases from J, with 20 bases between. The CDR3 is CASSHPVTGREPDTQYF. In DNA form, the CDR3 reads TGCGCCAGCAGCCATCCCGTGACGGGTAGGGAGCCAGATACGCAGTATTTT.

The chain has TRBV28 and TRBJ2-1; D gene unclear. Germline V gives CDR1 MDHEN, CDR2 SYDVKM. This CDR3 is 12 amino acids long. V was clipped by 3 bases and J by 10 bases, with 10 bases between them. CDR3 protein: CASSFKVREQFF. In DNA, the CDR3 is TGTGCCAGCAGTTTTAAAGTCCGGGAGCAGTTCTTC.

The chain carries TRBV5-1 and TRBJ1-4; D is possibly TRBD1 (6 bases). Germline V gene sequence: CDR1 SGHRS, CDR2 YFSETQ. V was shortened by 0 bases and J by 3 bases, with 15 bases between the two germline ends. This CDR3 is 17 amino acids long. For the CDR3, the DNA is TGCGCCAGCAGCTTGGGGTGGGGGGGCCTCGCTAATGAAAAACTGTTTTTT. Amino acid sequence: CASSLGWGGLANEKLFF.

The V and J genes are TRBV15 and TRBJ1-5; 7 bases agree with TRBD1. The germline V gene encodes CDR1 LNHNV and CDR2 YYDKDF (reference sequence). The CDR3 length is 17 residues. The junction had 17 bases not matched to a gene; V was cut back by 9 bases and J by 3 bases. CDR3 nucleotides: TGTGCCACTAGACTGGGGTCTGACAGGGTAAACAATCAGCCCCAGCATTTT. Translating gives CATRLGSDRVNNQPQHF.

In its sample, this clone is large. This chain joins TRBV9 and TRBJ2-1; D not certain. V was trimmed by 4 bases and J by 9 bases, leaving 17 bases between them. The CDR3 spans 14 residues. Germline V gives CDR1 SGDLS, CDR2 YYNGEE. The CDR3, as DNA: TGTGCCAGCAGCCCCGCGGTTGGCGTGGGTGAGCAGTTCTTC. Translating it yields CASSPAVGVGEQFF.

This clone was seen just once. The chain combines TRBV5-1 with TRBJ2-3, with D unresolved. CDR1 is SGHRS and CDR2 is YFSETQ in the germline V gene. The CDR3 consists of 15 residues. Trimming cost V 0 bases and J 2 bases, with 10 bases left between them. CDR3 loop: CASSLARSPTDTQYF. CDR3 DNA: TGCGCCAGCAGCTTGGCCCGCAGTCCCACAGATACGCAGTATTTT.

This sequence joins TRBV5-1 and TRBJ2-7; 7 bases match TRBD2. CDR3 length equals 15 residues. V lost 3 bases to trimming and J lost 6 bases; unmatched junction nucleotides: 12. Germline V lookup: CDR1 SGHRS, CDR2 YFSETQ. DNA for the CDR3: TGCGCCAGCAGCTGGGCTAGCGGAGCCTCGAGCGAGCAGTACTTC. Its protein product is CASSWASGASSEQYF.

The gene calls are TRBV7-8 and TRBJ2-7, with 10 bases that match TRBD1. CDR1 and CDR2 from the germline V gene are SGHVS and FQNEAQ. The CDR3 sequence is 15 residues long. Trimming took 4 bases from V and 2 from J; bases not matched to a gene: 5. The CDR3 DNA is TGTGCCAGCAGCTCTCCGGGACAGGGGACCTACGAGCAGTACTTC. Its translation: CASSSPGQGTYEQYF.

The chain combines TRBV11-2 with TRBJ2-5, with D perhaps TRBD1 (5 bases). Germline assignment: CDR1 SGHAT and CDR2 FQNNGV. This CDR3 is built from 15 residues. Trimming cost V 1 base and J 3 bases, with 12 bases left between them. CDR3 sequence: CASSLAGSIKETQYF. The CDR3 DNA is TGTGCCAGCAGCTTAGCAGGGTCCATTAAAGAGACCCAGTACTTC.

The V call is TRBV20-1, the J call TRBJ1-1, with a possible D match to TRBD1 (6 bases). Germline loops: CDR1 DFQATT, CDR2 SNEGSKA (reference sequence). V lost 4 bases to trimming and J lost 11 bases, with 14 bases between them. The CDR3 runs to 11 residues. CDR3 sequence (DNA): TGCAGTGCTACAGACAGGCAACTCGCTTTCTTT. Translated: CSATDRQLAFF.

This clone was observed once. The CDR3 reads CASSPSGAFSYNEQFF. The CDR3 DNA is TGTGCCAGCAGTCCTAGCGGGGCCTTCTCCTACAATGAGCAGTTCTTC. The chain employs TRBV7-9 and TRBJ2-1; 9 nucleotides align to TRBD2. The CDR3 contains 16 residues. The germline V gene encodes CDR1 SEHNR and CDR2 FQNEAQ (reference sequence). V lost 6 bases to trimming and J lost 0 bases; unmatched junction nucleotides: 6. Full variable domain (outside the CDR3, taken from reference TRBV7-9 and TRBJ2-1): DTGVSQNPRHKITKRGQNVTFRCDPISEHNRLYWYRQTLGQGPEFLTYFQNEAQLEKSRLLSDRFSAERPKGSFSTLEIQRTEQGDSAMYLCASSPSGAFSYNEQFFGPGTRLTVL.

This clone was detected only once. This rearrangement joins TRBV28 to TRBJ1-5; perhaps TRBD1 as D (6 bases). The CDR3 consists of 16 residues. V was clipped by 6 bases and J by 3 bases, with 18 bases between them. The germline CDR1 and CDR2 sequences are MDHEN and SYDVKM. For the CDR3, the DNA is TGTGCCAGCAGAAACGGGGGGGGCCGAAACAATCAGCCCCAGCATTTT. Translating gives CASRNGGGRNNQPQHF.

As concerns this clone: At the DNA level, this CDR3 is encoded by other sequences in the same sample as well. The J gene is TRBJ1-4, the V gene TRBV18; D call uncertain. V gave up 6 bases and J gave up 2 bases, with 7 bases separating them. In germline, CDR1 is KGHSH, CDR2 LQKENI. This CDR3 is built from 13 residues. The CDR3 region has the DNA TGTGCCAGCTCTCCTTCGACTAATGAAAAACTGTTTTTT. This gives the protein CASSPSTNEKLFF.

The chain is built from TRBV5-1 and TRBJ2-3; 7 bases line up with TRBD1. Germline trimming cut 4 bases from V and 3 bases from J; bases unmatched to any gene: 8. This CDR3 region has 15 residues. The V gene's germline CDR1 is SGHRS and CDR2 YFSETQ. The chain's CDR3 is CASSLQGQKTDTQYF. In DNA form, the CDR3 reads TGCGCCAGCAGCCTCCAGGGACAGAAAACAGATACGCAGTATTTT.

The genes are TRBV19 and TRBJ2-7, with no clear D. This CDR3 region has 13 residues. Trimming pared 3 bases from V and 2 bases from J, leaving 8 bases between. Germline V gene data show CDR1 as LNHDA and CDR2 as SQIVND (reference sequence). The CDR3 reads CASSMAAPYEQYF. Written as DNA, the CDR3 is TGTGCCAGTAGTATGGCGGCTCCCTACGAGCAGTACTTC.

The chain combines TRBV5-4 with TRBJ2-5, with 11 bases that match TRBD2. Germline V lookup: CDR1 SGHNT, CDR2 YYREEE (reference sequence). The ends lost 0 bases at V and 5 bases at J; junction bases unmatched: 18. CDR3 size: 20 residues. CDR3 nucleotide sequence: TGTGCCAGCAGCTTGGTCGTAGGGCTAGCGGGGGGCGTTCTCGGGGAGACCCAGTACTTC. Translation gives CASSLVVGLAGGVLGETQYF.

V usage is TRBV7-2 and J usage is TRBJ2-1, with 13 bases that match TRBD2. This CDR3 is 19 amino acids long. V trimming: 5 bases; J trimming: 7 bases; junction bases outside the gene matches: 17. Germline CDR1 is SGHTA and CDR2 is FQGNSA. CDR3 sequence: CASSDRPGLAGQVRNEQFF. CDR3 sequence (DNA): TGTGCCAGCAGCGATCGTCCGGGACTAGCGGGACAGGTTCGGAATGAGCAGTTCTTC.

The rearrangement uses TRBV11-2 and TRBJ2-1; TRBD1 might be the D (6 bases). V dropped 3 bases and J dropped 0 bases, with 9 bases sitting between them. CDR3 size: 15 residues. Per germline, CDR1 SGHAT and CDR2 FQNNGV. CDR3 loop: CASSFLGGSYNEQFF. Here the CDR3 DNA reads TGTGCCAGCAGCTTTCTAGGGGGCTCCTACAATGAGCAGTTCTTC.

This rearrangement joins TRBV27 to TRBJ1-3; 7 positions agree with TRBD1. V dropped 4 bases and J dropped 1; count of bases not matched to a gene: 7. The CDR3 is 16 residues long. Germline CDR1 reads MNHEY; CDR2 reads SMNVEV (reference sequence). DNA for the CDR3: TGTGCCAGCAGTTCCCGGGACAGAAAATCTGGAAACACCATATATTTT. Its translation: CASSSRDRKSGNTIYF.

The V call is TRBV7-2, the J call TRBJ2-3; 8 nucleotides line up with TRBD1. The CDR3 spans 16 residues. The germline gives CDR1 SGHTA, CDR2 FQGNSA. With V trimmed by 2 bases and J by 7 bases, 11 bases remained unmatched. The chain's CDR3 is CASSLPTGVERYTQYF. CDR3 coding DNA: TGTGCCAGCAGCTTACCGACAGGGGTGGAGCGATATACGCAGTATTTT.

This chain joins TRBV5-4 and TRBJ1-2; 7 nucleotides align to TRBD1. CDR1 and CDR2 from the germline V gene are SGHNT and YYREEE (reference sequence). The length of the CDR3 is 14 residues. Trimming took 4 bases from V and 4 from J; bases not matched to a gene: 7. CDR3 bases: TGTGCCAGCAGCCAGACAGGGAAGGCCTATGGCTACACCTTC. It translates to CASSQTGKAYGYTF.

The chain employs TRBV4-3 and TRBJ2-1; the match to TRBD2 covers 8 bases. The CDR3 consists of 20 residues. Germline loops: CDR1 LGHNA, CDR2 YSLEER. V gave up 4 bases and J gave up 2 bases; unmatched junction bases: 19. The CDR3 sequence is CASSRMGQAVSGGAYNEQFF. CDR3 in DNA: TGCGCCAGCAGCCGCATGGGGCAGGCGGTATCGGGAGGGGCCTACAATGAGCAGTTCTTC.

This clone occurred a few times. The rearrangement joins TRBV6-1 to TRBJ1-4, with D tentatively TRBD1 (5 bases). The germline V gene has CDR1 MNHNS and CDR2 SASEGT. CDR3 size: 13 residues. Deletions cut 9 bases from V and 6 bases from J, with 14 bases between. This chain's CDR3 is CASTGLWYEKLFF. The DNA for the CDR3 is TGTGCCAGTACGGGACTTTGGTATGAAAAACTGTTTTTT.

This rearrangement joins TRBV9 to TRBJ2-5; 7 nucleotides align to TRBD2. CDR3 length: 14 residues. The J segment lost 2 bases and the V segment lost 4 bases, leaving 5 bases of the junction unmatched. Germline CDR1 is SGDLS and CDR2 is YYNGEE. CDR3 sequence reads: CASSTVAGQETQYF. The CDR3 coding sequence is TGTGCCAGCAGCACTGTAGCGGGTCAAGAGACCCAGTACTTC.

The CDR3 sequence: CASSFRTGGTKNIQYF. For the CDR3, the DNA is TGTGCCAGCAGTTTTCGGACAGGGGGAACGAAAAACATTCAGTACTTC. The chain has TRBV6-5 and TRBJ2-4; the match to TRBD1 covers 10 bases. V gave up 4 bases and J gave up 4 bases; unmatched junction bases: 7. CDR3 size: 16 residues. From germline, CDR1 is MNHEY and CDR2 SVGAGI.

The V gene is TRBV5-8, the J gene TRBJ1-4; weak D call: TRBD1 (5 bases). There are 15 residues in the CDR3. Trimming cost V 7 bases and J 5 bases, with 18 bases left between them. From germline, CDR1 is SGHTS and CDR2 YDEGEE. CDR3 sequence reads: CASGTFLGGNEKLFF. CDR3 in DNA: TGTGCCAGCGGGACTTTCTTAGGCGGGAATGAAAAACTGTTTTTT. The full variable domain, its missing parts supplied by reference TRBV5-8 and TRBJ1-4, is EAGVTQSPTHLIKTRGQQATLRCSPISGHTSVYWYQQALGLGLQFLLWYDEGEERNRGNFPPRFSGRQFPNYSSELNVNALELEDSALYLCASGTFLGGNEKLFFGSGTQLSVL.